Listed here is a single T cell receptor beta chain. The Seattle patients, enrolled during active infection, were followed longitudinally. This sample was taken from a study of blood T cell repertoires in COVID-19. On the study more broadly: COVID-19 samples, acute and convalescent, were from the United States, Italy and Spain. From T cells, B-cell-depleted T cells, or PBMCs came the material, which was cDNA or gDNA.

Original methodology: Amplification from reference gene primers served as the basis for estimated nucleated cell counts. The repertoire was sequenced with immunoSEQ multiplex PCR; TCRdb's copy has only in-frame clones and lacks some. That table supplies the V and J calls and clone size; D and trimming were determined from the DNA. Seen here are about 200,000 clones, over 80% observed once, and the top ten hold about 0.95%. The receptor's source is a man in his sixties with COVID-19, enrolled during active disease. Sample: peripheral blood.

This CDR3 reads CSVKGFSTGELFF. The CDR3 DNA reads TGCAGCGTTAAGGGGTTCAGCACCGGGGAGCTGTTTTTT. The J gene is TRBJ2-2, the V gene TRBV29-1, with a possible D match to TRBD1 (5 bases). CDR3 size: 13 residues. Looked up from germline, CDR1 is SQVTM and CDR2 is ANQGSEA. Trimming left V 5 bases short and J 4 bases short, with 11 bases between.